The clone carrying this TCR beta chain was recorded a few times. These data are taken from a study of blood T cell repertoires in COVID-19. Study at large: PBMCs, B-cell-depleted T cells, or T cells were the source of the cDNA or gDNA that made up the material.

Authors' processing steps: The authors estimated nucleated cell counts from reference gene primer amplification. Repertoires were generated with immunoSEQ multiplex PCR, while TCRdb's copy carries only in-frame clones and drops some. From that table come the V and J calls and clone size; the DNA was used to work out D and trimming. The table lists roughly 150,000 clones, 75% to 90% of them singletons. Germline CDR1 reads SGHDN; CDR2 reads FVKESK. The CDR3 spans 18 residues. The V and J ends lost 0 bases and 0 bases respectively, with 15 bases between them. The V gene is TRBV14, the J gene TRBJ1-3, with D hard to call. The sample consisted of peripheral blood. The clonotype originates from a woman older than 75 with acute or convalescent COVID-19. CDR3 protein: CASSQEPPNSGSGNTIYF. Written as DNA, the CDR3 is TGTGCCAGCAGCCAAGAGCCACCGAACAGCGGCTCTGGAAACACCATATATTTT.